This T cell receptor (beta chain) was captured by sequencing in a study of T-cell memory formation after mild COVID-19. This clonotype occurred a few times. The CDR3 is 16 amino acids. From germline, CDR1 is MDHEN and CDR2 SYDVKM. V lost 2 bases, J lost 0 bases, and 3 bases stayed unmatched. Via MiXCR, TCRdb re-called the 5' RACE reads, giving one row per CDR3 protein. Of 200,000 to 250,000 distinct CDR3 sequences listed, 9% to 10% are singletons. The V call is TRBV28, the J call TRBJ2-2, with 7 bases fitting TRBD1. The sample taken for sequencing was PBMCs or a T cell subset sorted from them (not recorded which). The receptor comes from a man aged 18 to 29 who had mild COVID-19 (a few samples of this study predate the infection). Cell type and time point are not known. CDR3 sequence: CASSLKGATNTGELFF. The CDR3 DNA reads as TGTGCCAGCAGTTTAAAGGGGGCTACGAACACCGGGGAGCTGTTTTTT.